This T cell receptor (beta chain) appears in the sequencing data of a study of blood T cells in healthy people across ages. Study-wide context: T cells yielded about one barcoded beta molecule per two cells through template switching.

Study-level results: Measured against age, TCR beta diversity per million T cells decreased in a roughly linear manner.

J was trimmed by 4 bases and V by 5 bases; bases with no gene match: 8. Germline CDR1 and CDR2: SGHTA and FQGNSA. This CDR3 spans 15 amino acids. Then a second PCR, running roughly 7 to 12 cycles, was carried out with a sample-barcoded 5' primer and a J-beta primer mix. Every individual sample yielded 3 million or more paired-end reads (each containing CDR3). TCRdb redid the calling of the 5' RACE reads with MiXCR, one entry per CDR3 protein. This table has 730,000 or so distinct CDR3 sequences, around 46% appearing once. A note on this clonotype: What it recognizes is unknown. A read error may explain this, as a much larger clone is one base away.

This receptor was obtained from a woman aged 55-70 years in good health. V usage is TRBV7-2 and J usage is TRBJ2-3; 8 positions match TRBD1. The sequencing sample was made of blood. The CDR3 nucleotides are TGTGCCAGCAGCATGGACAGGGACATGTCAGATACGCAGTATTTT. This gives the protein CASSMDRDMSDTQYF.